One sample yielded the 29 T cell receptor beta chains listed below, sequenced in a study of T cell responses to AZD1222 COVID-19 vaccine. Sequencing used immunoSEQ multiplex PCR; TCRdb keeps in-frame clones, though not all of them. The repertoire consists of around 130,000 clones, with around nine tenths occurring once and the leading ten covering around 2.8%. Source: peripheral blood, taken on day 0 of AZD1222 vaccination. The receptors derive from an adult in good health.

This chain links TRBV29-1 with TRBJ2-7, with D maybe TRBD2 (6 bases). CDR1 and CDR2 from the germline V gene are SQVTM and ANQGSEA. Trimming cost V 6 bases and J 5 bases, with 20 bases left between them. This CDR3 contains 14 residues. As DNA, the CDR3 is TGCAGCGTCCGGGGGAGCGAGGGCTTCCACGAGCAGTACTTC. It codes for CSVRGSEGFHEQYF.

This clone was detected only a few times. The sample contains more than one DNA sequence encoding this CDR3. This chain joins TRBV5-6 and TRBJ2-7, with a possible D match to TRBD2 (5 bases). Germline-derived CDR1 and CDR2 are SGHDT and YYEEEE. Deletions cut 0 bases from V and 0 bases from J, with 7 bases between. This CDR3 has 14 amino acids. CDR3 sequence (DNA): TGTGCCAGCAGCTTGGGTGGGAGCTCCTACGAGCAGTACTTC. Translation: CASSLGGSSYEQYF. Together with reference TRBV5-6 and TRBJ2-7, the CDR3 gives the full variable domain: DAGVTQSPTHLIKTRGQQVTLRCSPKSGHDTVSWYQQALGQGPQFIFQYYEEEERQRGNFPDRFSGHQFPNYSSELNVNALLLGDSALYLCASSLGGSSYEQYFGPGTRLTVT.

This chain connects TRBV5-6 to TRBJ1-5; D is undetermined. The germline gives CDR1 SGHDT, CDR2 YYEEEE. This CDR3 contains 14 residues. With 0 bases removed from V and 5 bases from J, the gap between germline ends came to 9 bases. The CDR3 sequence is CASSLGARYQPQHF. The CDR3 DNA reads as TGTGCCAGCAGCTTGGGGGCCCGGTATCAGCCCCAGCATTTT. Supplemented by reference TRBV5-6 and TRBJ1-5, the full variable domain reads DAGVTQSPTHLIKTRGQQVTLRCSPKSGHDTVSWYQQALGQGPQFIFQYYEEEERQRGNFPDRFSGHQFPNYSSELNVNALLLGDSALYLCASSLGARYQPQHFGDGTRLSIL.

The rearrangement joins TRBV21-1 to TRBJ2-1; no check of the table's D call, TRBD2, against the DNA was made. TRBV21-1 is reported as a pseudogene. The CDR3 loop spans 14 amino acids. The CDR3 DNA sequence: TGTGCCAGCAGCAAGACCCCGGAGGGCAATGAGCAGTTCTTC. Translating it yields CASSKTPEGNEQFF.

The rearrangement links TRBV10-1 to TRBJ2-1, with 11 bases identical to TRBD2. The J segment lost 4 bases and the V segment lost 6 bases, leaving 8 bases of the junction unmatched. Germline V gene lookup returns CDR1 WNHNN and CDR2 SYGVQD (reference sequence). This CDR3 has 16 amino acids. The CDR3 loop reads CASSAGLAGPYNEQFF. CDR3 DNA sequence: TGCGCCAGCAGCGCCGGACTAGCGGGTCCTTACAATGAGCAGTTCTTC.

The CDR3 nucleotides are TGTGCCAGCAGCGTATCGGCGGGGACAACTAATGAAAAACTGTTTTTT. The encoded protein is CASSVSAGTTNEKLFF. This sequence joins TRBV9 and TRBJ1-4; D call uncertain. The V end was cut by 1 base, the J end by 0 bases, with 10 bases between. CDR1 is SGDLS and CDR2 is YYNGEE in the germline V gene. The CDR3 spans 16 residues.

The V and J genes are TRBV6-1 and TRBJ1-5; D gene unclear. The CDR3 runs 15 residues. In germline, CDR1 is MNHNS, CDR2 SASEGT. Trimming cost V 3 bases and J 1 base, with 10 bases left between them. CDR3 nucleotides: TGTGCCAGCAGTGATGAGGCCGGGAGCAATCAGCCCCAGCATTTT. Encoded protein: CASSDEAGSNQPQHF.

The chain joins TRBV24-1 to TRBJ1-5; D is unclear. Trimming pared 3 bases from V and 9 bases from J, leaving 8 bases between. This CDR3 is 12 amino acids long. The germline V gene encodes CDR1 KGHDR and CDR2 SFDVKD. This CDR3 reads CATSDPIGPQHF. CDR3 nucleotide sequence: TGTGCCACCAGTGATCCCATAGGGCCCCAGCATTTT.

V and J are TRBV5-1 and TRBJ2-1; D gene uncertain. Germline loops: CDR1 SGHRS, CDR2 YFSETQ. V dropped 0 bases and J dropped 7 bases, with 17 bases sitting between them. The CDR3 is 16 residues long. Written as DNA, the CDR3 is TGCGCCAGCAGCTTGGGCGGTGGGCGAGCCGAAAATGAGCAGTTCTTC. Its protein is CASSLGGGRAENEQFF.

The chain links TRBV7-7 to TRBJ1-2, with D unclear. The V gene's germline CDR1 is SSHAT and CDR2 FNYEAQ (reference sequence). The V end lost 2 bases, the J end lost 8 bases, and 12 bases lay between the germline ends. The CDR3 sequence is 13 residues long. The CDR3 coding sequence is TGTGCCAGCAGCTTATTCAAGGGAAGGGGCTACACCTTC. It is translated as CASSLFKGRGYTF.

V is TRBV4-2 and J is TRBJ2-1; no reliable D call. The CDR3 spans 11 residues. The V gene's germline CDR1 is LGHNA and CDR2 YNFKEQ. V was pared by 3 bases and J by 3 bases, with 0 bases between. The DNA for the CDR3 is TGTGCCAGCAGCCACTACAATGAGCAGTTCTTC. It encodes CASSHYNEQFF.

This sequence joins TRBV6-2 or TRBV6-3 and TRBJ1-2; D not certain. Germline V gene sequence: CDR1 MNHEY, CDR2 SVGEGT. The CDR3 runs 12 residues. V was trimmed by 6 bases and J by 5 bases, leaving 10 bases between them. DNA of the CDR3: TGTGCCAGCAGCCTAGCGAGATATGGCTACACCTTC. It specifies CASSLARYGYTF.

The chain combines TRBV3-1 (or the pseudogene TRBV3-2) with TRBJ2-3; 7 bases map to TRBD2. This CDR3 comprises 16 residues. V gave up 1 base and J gave up 5 bases; unmatched junction bases: 9. Per the germline V gene, CDR1 is LGHDT and CDR2 is YNNKEL (reference sequence). Written as DNA, the CDR3 is TGTGCCAGCAGCCAAGGCTGGCGGGCTAGCGGAGATACGCAGTATTTT. It specifies CASSQGWRASGDTQYF.

The rearrangement joins TRBV23-1 to TRBJ2-1; 7 bases are a match to TRBD2. TRBV23-1 is an ORF, with its function uncertain. Trimming at V came to 6 bases and at J to 10 bases, leaving 9 bases not matched to a gene. The CDR3 totals 13 residues. CDR3 loop: CASSMTSCREQFF. In DNA, the CDR3 is TGCGCCAGCAGCATGACTAGCTGCCGGGAGCAGTTCTTC.

The V and J genes are TRBV6-5 and TRBJ1-2, with 7 nucleotides matching TRBD1. The junction had 5 bases not matched to a gene; V was cut back by 6 bases and J by 4 bases. This CDR3 has 13 residues. Germline-derived CDR1 and CDR2 are MNHEY and SVGAGI. The DNA for the CDR3 is TGTGCCAGCAGGGAGACAGGGAGCTATGGCTACACCTTC. It specifies CASRETGSYGYTF.

The chain employs TRBV9 and TRBJ2-1; 8 bases line up with TRBD2. Germline V gives CDR1 SGDLS, CDR2 YYNGEE. This CDR3 has 16 residues. The V and J ends lost 0 bases and 6 bases, in that order; junction bases with no gene match: 8. Written as DNA, the CDR3 is TGTGCCAGCAGCGTAGGGGCTAGCGGGCCATCCAATGAGCAGTTCTTC. The encoded protein is CASSVGASGPSNEQFF.

As DNA, the CDR3 is TGTGCCAGTATCTTGGGTGCGGATAGCAATCAGCCCCAGCATTTT. Translation gives CASILGADSNQPQHF. The rearrangement uses TRBV19 and TRBJ1-5; D is ambiguous. Trimming took off 7 bases at V and 0 bases at J, with 13 bases between the two ends. In germline, CDR1 is LNHDA, CDR2 SQIVND (reference sequence). The CDR3 covers 15 residues.

The chain links TRBV4-1 to TRBJ2-4, with D perhaps TRBD1 (7 bases). CDR1 MGHRA and CDR2 YSYEKL come from the germline V gene. The ends were cut back, 1 base at V and 1 base at J, with 17 bases in the middle. This CDR3 is 18 amino acids long. The CDR3 bases are TGCGCCAGCAGCCAAGGGAGACAGGGAGGAACGGCCAAAAACATTCAGTACTTC. Its protein is CASSQGRQGGTAKNIQYF.

The CDR3 reads CASSLNQMGYTF. The CDR3 DNA sequence: TGTGCCAGCAGCTTGAACCAGATGGGCTACACCTTC. The chain couples TRBV5-4 to TRBJ1-2; D remains ambiguous. This CDR3 spans 12 amino acids. V lost 1 base and J 8 bases, leaving 9 bases between the germline ends. CDR1 and CDR2 from the germline V gene are SGHNT and YYREEE (reference sequence). The full variable domain, with the rest looked up from reference TRBV5-4 and TRBJ1-2, is ETGVTQSPTHLIKTRGQQVTLRCSSQSGHNTVSWYQQALGQGPQFIFQYYREEENGRGNFPPRFSGLQFPNYSSELNVNALELDDSALYLCASSLNQMGYTFGSGTRLTVV.

This clone was recorded only once. The chain combines TRBV5-6 with TRBJ2-3; D may be TRBD2 (5 bases). CDR3 size: 15 residues. Germline-derived CDR1 and CDR2 are SGHDT and YYEEEE. Between the trimmed V and J ends, which lost 5 bases and 4 bases, there was a span of 17 bases. The CDR3 bases are TGTGCCAGCAGACCCTCCGGGGTTCTTCCAGATACGCAGTATTTT. This encodes CASRPSGVLPDTQYF. Drawing the rest from reference TRBV5-6 and TRBJ2-3, the complete variable domain is DAGVTQSPTHLIKTRGQQVTLRCSPKSGHDTVSWYQQALGQGPQFIFQYYEEEERQRGNFPDRFSGHQFPNYSSELNVNALLLGDSALYLCASRPSGVLPDTQYFGPGTRLTVL.

This chain connects TRBV5-5 to TRBJ1-3; D perhaps matches TRBD1 (5 bases). V lost 4 bases to trimming and J lost 0 bases, with 14 bases between them. This CDR3 spans 16 amino acids. Germline V gives CDR1 SGHKS, CDR2 YYEKEE (reference sequence). The CDR3 nucleotides are TGTGCCAGCAGCCGCATCCCGGGGGACTCTGGAAACACCATATATTTT. Protein: CASSRIPGDSGNTIYF. Together with reference TRBV5-5 and TRBJ1-3, the CDR3 gives the full variable domain: DAGVTQSPTHLIKTRGQQVTLRCSPISGHKSVSWYQQVLGQGPQFIFQYYEKEERGRGNFPDRFSARQFPNYSSELNVNALLLGDSALYLCASSRIPGDSGNTIYFGEGSWLTVV.

The V and J genes are TRBV18 and TRBJ1-1; 7 bases are a match to TRBD1. Germline CDR1 KGHSH, CDR2 LQKENI. The junction had 14 bases not matched to a gene; V was cut back by 7 bases and J by 3 bases. The CDR3 has 16 residues. The CDR3 loop reads CASFPNGRGRDTEAFF. The CDR3 DNA is TGTGCCAGCTTTCCTAACGGAAGGGGGCGAGACACTGAAGCTTTCTTT.

The chain uses TRBV27 and TRBJ2-2; perhaps TRBD2 as D (5 bases). CDR3 size: 16 residues. V lost 3 bases and J lost 3, with 14 bases in between. CDR1 is MNHEY, CDR2 SMNVEV, per germline (reference sequence). In nucleotides, the CDR3 is TGTGCCAGCAGTTTTAGTCGGGGTTTGGACACCGGGGAGCTGTTTTTT. Translating gives CASSFSRGLDTGELFF.

This rearrangement joins TRBV6-1 to TRBJ2-7; D might be TRBD1 or TRBD2, each matching 6 bases. Germline assignment: CDR1 MNHNS and CDR2 SASEGT. The CDR3 spans 15 residues. V was clipped by 2 bases and J by 4 bases, with 15 bases between them. The CDR3 loop reads CASSENGGLKYEQYF. CDR3 DNA: TGTGCCAGCAGTGAAAACGGGGGCCTTAAATACGAGCAGTACTTC.

The V call is TRBV2, the J call TRBJ1-6; TRBD1 is a possible D gene (5 bases). From germline, CDR1 is SNHLY and CDR2 FYNNEI. The CDR3 has 14 residues. The V end was cut by 4 bases, the J end by 6 bases, with 10 bases between. The CDR3 region is CASSVGVINSPLHF. Written as DNA, the CDR3 is TGTGCCAGCAGTGTAGGGGTAATTAATTCACCCCTCCACTTT.

The gene calls are TRBV13 and TRBJ2-1; 7 nucleotides match TRBD1. CDR3 size: 14 residues. After removal of 5 bases from V and 8 bases from J, the junction contained 9 bases not matched to a gene. Per germline, CDR1 PRHDT and CDR2 FYEKMQ (reference sequence). This CDR3 reads CASSEPGQQDEQFF. The CDR3 DNA reads TGTGCCAGCAGCGAACCGGGACAGCAGGATGAGCAGTTCTTC.

This sequence joins TRBV5-1 and TRBJ2-7; tentative D call: TRBD1 (6 bases). The CDR3 covers 12 residues. V was pared by 1 base and J by 6 bases, with 8 bases between. Germline-derived CDR1 and CDR2 are SGHRS and YFSETQ. CDR3 protein: CASSLTGTEQYF. The CDR3 DNA is TGCGCCAGCAGCTTGACAGGGACCGAGCAGTACTTC.

The chain employs TRBV21-1 and TRBJ1-6; TRBD1, the table's D call, lacks a check against the DNA. TRBV21-1 is labeled a pseudogene. The CDR3 totals 14 residues. CDR3 protein: CASSSRDSNSPLHF. The CDR3 DNA reads as TGTGCCAGCAGCTCTCGGGACAGCAATTCACCCCTCCACTTT.

The CDR3 loop is CASSLDLAGTEQFF. The DNA of the CDR3 is TGCGCCAGCAGCTTGGACCTAGCGGGAACCGAGCAGTTCTTC. The V call is TRBV5-1, the J call TRBJ2-1; 9 bases are a match to TRBD2. There are 14 residues in the CDR3. J gave up 10 bases and V 0 bases, and 5 bases lay outside the gene matches. Germline V gene lookup returns CDR1 SGHRS and CDR2 YFSETQ.